This entry features one T cell receptor (beta chain) sequence. The antigen is undetermined. This CDR3 contains 14 residues. CDR1 is SQVTM, CDR2 ANQGSEA, per germline. V lost 7 bases, J lost 0 bases, and 6 bases stayed unmatched. The sample originates from a study of pediatric ulcerative colitis. Overall study results and limits: No controls had the two rectal clonotypes shared by ulcerative colitis patients. Blood samples from a couple of patients yielded substantially fewer templates and were excluded from blood-rectal overlap analysis. Ulcerative colitis patients shared more blood-rectal clones than controls.

The method was immunoSEQ multiplex PCR; TCRdb's version includes in-frame clones alone and lacks a portion of them. The profile shows under 50,000 clones, over 70% of them singletons. One to two pinch biopsies were taken from the rectum during colonoscopy. The J gene is TRBJ2-1, the V gene TRBV29-1, with 7 bases matching TRBD2. Material: gut tissue. The receptor comes from a girl aged 5-17 years with moderate ulcerative colitis. The CDR3 coding sequence is TGCAGCGCTACAACTAGCGCCTCCTACAATGAGCAGTTCTTC. Residues: CSATTSASYNEQFF.